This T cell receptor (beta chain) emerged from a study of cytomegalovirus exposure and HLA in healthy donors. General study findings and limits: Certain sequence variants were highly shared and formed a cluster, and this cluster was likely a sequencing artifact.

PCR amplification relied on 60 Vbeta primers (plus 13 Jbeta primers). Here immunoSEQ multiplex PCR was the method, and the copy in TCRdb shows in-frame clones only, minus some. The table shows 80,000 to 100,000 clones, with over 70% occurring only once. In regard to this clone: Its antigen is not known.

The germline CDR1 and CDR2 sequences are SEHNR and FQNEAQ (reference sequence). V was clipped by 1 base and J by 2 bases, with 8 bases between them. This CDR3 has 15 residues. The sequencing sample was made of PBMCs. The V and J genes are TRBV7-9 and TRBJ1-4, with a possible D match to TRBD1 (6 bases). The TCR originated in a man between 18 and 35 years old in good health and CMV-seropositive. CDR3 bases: TGTGCCAGCAGCTTAGAAGGACAGACTAATGAAAAACTGTTTTTT. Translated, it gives CASSLEGQTNEKLFF.